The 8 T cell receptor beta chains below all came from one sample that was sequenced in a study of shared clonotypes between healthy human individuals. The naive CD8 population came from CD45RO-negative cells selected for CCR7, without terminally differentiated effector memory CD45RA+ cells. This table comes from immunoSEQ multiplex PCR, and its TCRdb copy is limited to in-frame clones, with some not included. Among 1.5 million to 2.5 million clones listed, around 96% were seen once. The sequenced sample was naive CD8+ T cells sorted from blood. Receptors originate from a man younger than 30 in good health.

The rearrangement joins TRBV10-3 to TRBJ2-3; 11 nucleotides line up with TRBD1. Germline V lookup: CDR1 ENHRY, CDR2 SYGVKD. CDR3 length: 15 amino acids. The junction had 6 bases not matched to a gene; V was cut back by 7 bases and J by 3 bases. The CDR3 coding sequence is TGTGCCATCACAACGGGACAGGGGGGGACAGATACGCAGTATTTT. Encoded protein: CAITTGQGGTDTQYF.

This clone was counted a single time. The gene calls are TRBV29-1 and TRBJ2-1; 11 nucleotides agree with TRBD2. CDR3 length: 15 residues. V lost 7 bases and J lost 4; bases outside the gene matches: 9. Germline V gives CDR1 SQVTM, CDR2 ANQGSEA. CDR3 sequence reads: CSAGPGLAVYNEQFF. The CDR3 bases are TGCAGCGCGGGCCCGGGACTAGCGGTATACAATGAGCAGTTCTTC.

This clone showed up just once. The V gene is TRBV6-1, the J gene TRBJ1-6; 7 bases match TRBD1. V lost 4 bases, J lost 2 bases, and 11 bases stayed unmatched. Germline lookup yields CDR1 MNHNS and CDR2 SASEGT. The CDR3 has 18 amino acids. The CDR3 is CASSVGQGESTYNSPLHF. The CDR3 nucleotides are TGTGCCAGCAGTGTCGGGCAGGGGGAATCGACCTATAATTCACCCCTCCACTTT.

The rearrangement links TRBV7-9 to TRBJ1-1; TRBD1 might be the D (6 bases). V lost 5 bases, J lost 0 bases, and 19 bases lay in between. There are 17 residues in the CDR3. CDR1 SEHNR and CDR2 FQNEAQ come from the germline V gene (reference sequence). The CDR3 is CASSPRAWTELNTEAFF. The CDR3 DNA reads TGTGCCAGCAGCCCAAGAGCATGGACAGAACTGAACACTGAAGCTTTCTTT.

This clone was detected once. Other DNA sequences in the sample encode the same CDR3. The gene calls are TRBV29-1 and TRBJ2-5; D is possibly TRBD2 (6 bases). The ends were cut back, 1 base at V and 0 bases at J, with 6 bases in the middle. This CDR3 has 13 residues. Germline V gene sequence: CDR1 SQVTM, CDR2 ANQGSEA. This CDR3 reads CSVEGGDQETQYF. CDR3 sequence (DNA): TGCAGCGTTGAAGGCGGGGACCAAGAGACCCAGTACTTC.

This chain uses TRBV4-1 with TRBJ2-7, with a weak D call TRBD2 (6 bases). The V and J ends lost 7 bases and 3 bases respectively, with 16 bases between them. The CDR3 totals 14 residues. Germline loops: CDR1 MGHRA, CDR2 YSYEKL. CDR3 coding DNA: TGCGCCAGCACCCCGAGGTTGCGGGACTACGAGCAGTACTTC. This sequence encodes CASTPRLRDYEQYF.

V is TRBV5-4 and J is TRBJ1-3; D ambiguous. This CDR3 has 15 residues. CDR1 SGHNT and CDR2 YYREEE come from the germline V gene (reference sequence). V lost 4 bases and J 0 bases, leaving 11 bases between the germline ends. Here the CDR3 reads CASSADRYSGNTIYF. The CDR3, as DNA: TGTGCCAGCAGCGCGGACCGATACTCTGGAAACACCATATATTTT. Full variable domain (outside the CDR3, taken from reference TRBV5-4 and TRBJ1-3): ETGVTQSPTHLIKTRGQQVTLRCSSQSGHNTVSWYQQALGQGPQFIFQYYREEENGRGNFPPRFSGLQFPNYSSELNVNALELDDSALYLCASSADRYSGNTIYFGEGSWLTVV.

The chain's CDR3 is CASGSPPSGAYNEQFF. The CDR3 region has the DNA TGTGCCAGCGGGTCACCCCCCAGCGGGGCCTACAATGAGCAGTTCTTC. The genes are TRBV9 and TRBJ2-1; 7 bases line up with TRBD2. Germline V lookup: CDR1 SGDLS, CDR2 YYNGEE. The V gene end was trimmed by 7 bases and the J gene end by 2 bases; junction bases not matched to a gene: 12. This CDR3 has 16 residues.